This TCR beta chain was documented in a study of blood T cell repertoires in COVID-19. Study overall: Specimens from acute and convalescent COVID-19 originated in the United States, Italy and Spain. PBMCs, B-cell-depleted T cells, or T cells were the source of the cDNA or gDNA that made up the material.

The CDR3 covers 15 residues. The ends were cut back, 4 bases at V and 4 bases at J, with 16 bases in the middle. The V gene's germline CDR1 is MGHRA and CDR2 YSYEKL. TCRdb's table, derived via immunoSEQ multiplex PCR, lists solely in-frame clones and lacks some. Among a few hundred thousand clones listed, 65% to 90% were seen once. The sequence was collected from a human donor in a cohort sampled during active COVID-19. Sequencing was done on a sample of peripheral blood. V gene TRBV4-1 combines with J gene TRBJ1-1; D may be TRBD1 (5 bases). The CDR3: CASSRGAPSGTEAFF. Written as DNA, the CDR3 is TGCGCCAGCAGCCGCGGGGCCCCGAGCGGCACTGAAGCTTTCTTT.